Presented here are 17 T cell receptor beta chains from one specimen sequenced in a study of beta chain features in type 1 diabetes. General observations from the study: Researchers report that Type 1 diabetes patients had moderately but significantly shorter TCRB CDR3s across all four CD4+ subsets.

No antigens are known for them. The whole isolated RNA underwent reverse transcription, so sequencing captured expressed TCRB transcripts. The method was immunoSEQ multiplex PCR; TCRdb's version includes in-frame clones alone and lacks a portion of them. The repertoire holds 300,000 to 350,000 clones, with roughly 9% as singletons. The sample was central memory CD4+ T cells from blood. The origin of the receptors is a man younger than 45 with type 1 diabetes.

V is TRBV4-1 and J is TRBJ2-5, with 10 bases matching TRBD2. V lost 0 bases to trimming and J lost 5 bases; unmatched junction nucleotides: 6. Germline assignment: CDR1 MGHRA and CDR2 YSYEKL. The CDR3 is made up of 16 amino acids. Here the CDR3 reads CASSQERAGGQETQYF. The CDR3 bases are TGCGCCAGCAGCCAAGAGAGAGCGGGGGGGCAGGAGACCCAGTACTTC.

CDR3 residues: CASSPRLAGGSTDTQYF. CDR3 sequence (DNA): TGTGCCAGCAGTCCCCGACTAGCGGGGGGTAGCACAGATACGCAGTATTTT. The chain recombines TRBV28 with TRBJ2-3; 13 positions agree with TRBD2. The CDR3 runs 17 residues. The V gene's germline CDR1 is MDHEN and CDR2 SYDVKM. J lost 0 bases, V lost 5 bases, and 5 bases had no gene match.

This clone has only a few counts. This chain uses TRBV7-9 with TRBJ1-3; unclear D gene. V dropped 9 bases and J dropped 0 bases, with 9 bases sitting between them. Germline V gene lookup returns CDR1 SEHNR and CDR2 FQNEAQ (reference sequence). CDR3 length: 13 residues. CDR3 region: CASGALSGNTIYF. The CDR3 DNA is TGTGCCAGTGGAGCCCTCTCTGGAAACACCATATATTTT. Using reference TRBV7-9 and TRBJ1-3 for the parts outside the CDR3, the full variable domain is DTGVSQNPRHKITKRGQNVTFRCDPISEHNRLYWYRQTLGQGPEFLTYFQNEAQLEKSRLLSDRFSAERPKGSFSTLEIQRTEQGDSAMYLCASGALSGNTIYFGEGSWLTVV.

This clone was counted only a few times. This sequence joins TRBV28 and TRBJ2-7; D gene uncertain. The CDR3 consists of 14 residues. The germline gives CDR1 MDHEN, CDR2 SYDVKM. V was clipped by 2 bases and J by 6 bases, with 14 bases between them. The CDR3 loop reads CASSLGVQSGEQYF. The DNA for the CDR3 is TGTGCCAGCAGTTTAGGGGTGCAGTCTGGCGAGCAGTACTTC.

This clone has a count of ten or more. The CDR3, as DNA: TGTGCCAGCAGCCGGAGCGGGGGGGCTGTGAATGAGCAGTTCTTC. Amino acids: CASSRSGGAVNEQFF. The J gene is TRBJ2-1, the V gene TRBV7-7; 10 bases line up with TRBD2. The V gene's germline CDR1 is SSHAT and CDR2 FNYEAQ (reference sequence). There are 15 residues in the CDR3. The ends lost 5 bases at V and 7 bases at J; junction bases unmatched: 8.

This clone has a count of ten or more. CDR3: CASSLTTGQTNEQFF. In DNA form, the CDR3 reads TGTGCCAGCAGCCTTACGACAGGGCAGACCAATGAGCAGTTCTTC. The chain joins TRBV7-2 to TRBJ2-1, with 7 positions matching TRBD1. With 5 bases clipped from V and 6 bases from J, the junction kept 10 bases outside the gene matches. This CDR3 is 15 amino acids long. From germline, CDR1 is SGHTA and CDR2 FQGNSA.

This clone has only a few counts. The CDR3 nucleotides are TGTGCCAGCAGTTACGGGAAAGAGACCCAGTACTTC. Its protein is CASSYGKETQYF. The chain joins TRBV6-5 to TRBJ2-5; no reliable D call. The CDR3 has 12 residues. The germline V and J ends were trimmed by 2 bases and 3 bases, with 4 bases remaining between them. In germline, CDR1 is MNHEY, CDR2 SVGAGI.

The chain combines TRBV5-6 with TRBJ2-7; no reliable D call. V was clipped by 2 bases and J by 6 bases, with 6 bases between them. Per germline, CDR1 SGHDT and CDR2 YYEEEE. The CDR3 totals 11 residues. The CDR3 protein is CASSFVGEQYF. The CDR3 nucleotides read TGTGCCAGCAGCTTCGTGGGCGAGCAGTACTTC. Combining the CDR3 with reference TRBV5-6 and TRBJ2-7 gives the whole variable domain DAGVTQSPTHLIKTRGQQVTLRCSPKSGHDTVSWYQQALGQGPQFIFQYYEEEERQRGNFPDRFSGHQFPNYSSELNVNALLLGDSALYLCASSFVGEQYFGPGTRLTVT.

The chain combines TRBV6-1 with TRBJ1-1; the match to TRBD1 covers 7 bases. Germline lookup yields CDR1 MNHNS and CDR2 SASEGT. V was pared by 8 bases and J by 1 base, with 10 bases of the junction left unmatched. The CDR3 consists of 15 residues. The CDR3 region has the DNA TGTGCCAGCCGACTGGGACAGACGAAGAACACTGAAGCTTTCTTT. Residues: CASRLGQTKNTEAFF.

This chain connects TRBV2 to TRBJ2-3; TRBD2 is a possible D gene (6 bases). The V end was cut by 7 bases, the J end by 3 bases, with 17 bases between. Germline V gives CDR1 SNHLY, CDR2 FYNNEI. This CDR3 spans 15 amino acids. CDR3: CASTRGGLETDTQYF. The CDR3 coding sequence is TGTGCCAGCACCCGTGGGGGGTTGGAGACAGATACGCAGTATTTT.

This clone turned up a few times. V is TRBV30 and J is TRBJ1-1; D is unresolved. Trimming left V 1 base short and J 1 base short, with 7 bases between. Germline CDR1 and CDR2: GTSNPN and SVGIG (reference sequence). The CDR3 covers 13 residues. The CDR3 nucleotides are TGTGCCTGGAGTGAACGGACGAACACTGAAGCTTTCTTT. Translated: CAWSERTNTEAFF.

This clone was counted many times. The CDR3 reads CASSLATGQVQPQHF. CDR3 nucleotides: TGTGCCAGCAGCTTAGCTACGGGACAGGTACAGCCCCAGCATTTT. The V call is TRBV7-2, the J call TRBJ1-5, with 8 bases identical to TRBD1. V dropped 0 bases and J dropped 7; count of bases not matched to a gene: 5. Germline V lookup: CDR1 SGHTA, CDR2 FQGNSA. This CDR3 spans 15 amino acids.

This clone has just a few counts. This chain's CDR3 is CASSLGTLRAFF. The CDR3 DNA sequence: TGTGCCAGCAGTTTAGGAACACTCCGAGCTTTCTTT. This sequence joins TRBV28 and TRBJ1-1; D unresolved. The V end was cut by 2 bases, the J end by 10 bases, with 11 bases between. The CDR3 spans 12 residues. Per the germline V gene, CDR1 is MDHEN and CDR2 is SYDVKM.

This chain uses TRBV30 with TRBJ2-7; unclear D gene. The CDR3 sequence is 11 residues long. V lost 0 bases and J lost 0, with 0 bases in between. In germline, CDR1 is GTSNPN, CDR2 SVGIG (reference sequence). CDR3 sequence: CAWSVSYEQYF. CDR3 bases: TGTGCCTGGAGTGTCTCCTACGAGCAGTACTTC.

The chain couples TRBV28 to TRBJ2-7, with a possible D match to TRBD1 (5 bases). V was trimmed by 9 bases and J by 3 bases, leaving 9 bases between them. CDR3 size: 11 residues. Germline V CDR1 and CDR2: MDHEN, SYDVKM. The CDR3 nucleotides read TGTGCCAGTAGACAGAACTACGAGCAGTACTTC. This translates into CASRQNYEQYF. Combining the CDR3 with reference TRBV28 and TRBJ2-7 gives the whole variable domain DVKVTQSSRYLVKRTGEKVFLECVQDMDHENMFWYRQDPGLGLRLIYFSYDVKMKEKGDIPEGYSVSREKKERFSLILESASTNQTSMYLCASRQNYEQYFGPGTRLTVT.

The chain recombines TRBV19 with TRBJ1-4, with a weak D call TRBD1 (5 bases). Germline assignment: CDR1 LNHDA and CDR2 SQIVND (reference sequence). The CDR3 totals 14 residues. V shed 3 bases and J shed 8 bases, with 13 bases lying between them. CDR3 sequence (DNA): TGTGCCAGTAGTATGGGGACCACGGGGGAAAAACTGTTTTTT. Encoded protein: CASSMGTTGEKLFF.

This clone turned up a few times. The chain recombines TRBV7-2 with TRBJ2-7, with 7 nucleotides matching TRBD1. The CDR3 has 13 amino acids. Germline CDR1 SGHTA, CDR2 FQGNSA. The trim removed 5 bases at V and 6 bases at J, leaving 7 bases unmatched. CDR3 nucleotides: TGTGCCAGCAGCGTAGATGACAGGGTCGAGCAGTACTTC. Protein: CASSVDDRVEQYF.